This T cell receptor delta chain was documented in a study of TRDV2 sequences in healthy donors (dated by TCRdb to about 2020). Context from the whole study: Approximately 18 single-cell-derived gamma9delta2 T cell clones spanning the full range of antitumor activity were TCR-sequenced and traced within the bulk repertoire.

With respect to this clone: Its antigen specificity is not known. A far larger clone differs by one base, so this is likely a read error. Other nucleotide sequences from this sample produce the same CDR3.

Complete TCR delta chain (Vdelta2) repertoires were sequenced in bulk to track the frequency of functionally characterized gamma9delta2 T cell clones. Peripheral blood of anonymous healthy donors was obtained by purchase from the Dutch blood bank. gamma9delta2 T cells analyzed in the study originated from peripheral blood of healthy donors. The library was generated by PCR. The run used an Illumina MiSeq. Regarding the original processing steps: In reporting clonotype frequencies of the TRDV repertoire, clonotypes with just one read were left out. TCRdb reprocessed the public reads with the caller CATT; rows with the same DNA were merged afterwards. These V and J calls derive from TCRdb rather than the authors' analysis. This sample is represented by 1,700 or so delta-chain clones; about a sixth of them were singletons. Less than 70% of the sample goes to the ten largest clones. Trimming takes 0 bases off V and 0 bases off J; junction bases not matched to a gene: 34. From the cysteine through the phenylalanine, the CDR3 covers 26 amino acids. Only the CDR3 DNA stays, 78 bases, in frame from base 1. Based on the germline V gene, the CDR1 and CDR2 sequences are GEAIGNYY and EKD.

Summary of the overall study and its limitations: The TCRdelta clonotypes of several highly reactive clones appeared rare, as these clonotypes were not detected in the bulk sequencing data of the respective donors. The observed TCRdelta repertoires were found to be highly focused, yet no correlation was observed between clonotype frequency and the antitumor functional potential of the respective clone.

The clonotype was recovered from a human donor in good health. The receptor chain draws on TRDV2 and TRDJ1; TRDD3 fits 9 bases in the junction. The sample taken for sequencing was Vd2+ gamma-delta T cells from blood. Sample cell subset or site, as interpreted from the label and publication: TCR Vdelta2-expressing (gamma9delta2) T cells. Read as DNA, the sequence is TGTGCCTGTGACACCGTGCCGTACCCACAAACTCCACTGGGGGACAAAAATAGGGAGGACACCGATAAACTCATCTTT. The encoded protein is CACDTVPYPQTPLGDKNREDTDKLIF.